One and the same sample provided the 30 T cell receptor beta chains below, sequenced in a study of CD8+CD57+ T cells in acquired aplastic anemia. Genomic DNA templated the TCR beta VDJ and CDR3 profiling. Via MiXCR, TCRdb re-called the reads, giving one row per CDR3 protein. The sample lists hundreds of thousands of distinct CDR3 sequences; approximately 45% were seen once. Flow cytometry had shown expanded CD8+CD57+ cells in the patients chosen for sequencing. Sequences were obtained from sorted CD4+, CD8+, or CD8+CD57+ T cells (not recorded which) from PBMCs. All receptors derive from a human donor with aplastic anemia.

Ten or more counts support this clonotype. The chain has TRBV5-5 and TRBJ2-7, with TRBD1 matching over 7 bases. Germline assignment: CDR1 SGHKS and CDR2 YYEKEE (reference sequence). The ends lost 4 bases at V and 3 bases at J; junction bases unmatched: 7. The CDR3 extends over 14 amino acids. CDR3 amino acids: CASSGGQPIYEQYF. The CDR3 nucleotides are TGTGCCAGCAGCGGGGGACAGCCGATCTACGAGCAGTACTTC.

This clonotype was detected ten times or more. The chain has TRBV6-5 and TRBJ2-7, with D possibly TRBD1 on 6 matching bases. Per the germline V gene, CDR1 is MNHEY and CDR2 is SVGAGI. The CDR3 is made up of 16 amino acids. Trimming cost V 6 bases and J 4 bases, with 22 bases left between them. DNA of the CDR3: TGTGCCAGCAGCCCCTTTCAGGGGACGTGGATGTACGAGCAGTACTTC. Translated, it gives CASSPFQGTWMYEQYF.

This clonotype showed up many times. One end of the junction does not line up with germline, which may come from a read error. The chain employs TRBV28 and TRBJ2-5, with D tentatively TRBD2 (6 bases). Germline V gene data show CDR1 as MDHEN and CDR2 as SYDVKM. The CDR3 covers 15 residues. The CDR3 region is CASSLLSGEQGTQYF. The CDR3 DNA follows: TGTGCCAGCAGTTTACTTAGCGGTGAGCAAGGGACCCAGTACTTC.

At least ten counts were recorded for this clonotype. The CDR3 nucleotides read TGTGCCACCATTGGGACAGCGAACACCGGGGAGCTGTTTTTT. As protein: CATIGTANTGELFF. The chain joins TRBV24-1 to TRBJ2-2; TRBD1 agrees at 7 bases. The germline CDR1 and CDR2 sequences are KGHDR and SFDVKD. This CDR3 has 14 amino acids. The junction had 2 bases not matched to a gene; V was cut back by 8 bases and J by 0 bases.

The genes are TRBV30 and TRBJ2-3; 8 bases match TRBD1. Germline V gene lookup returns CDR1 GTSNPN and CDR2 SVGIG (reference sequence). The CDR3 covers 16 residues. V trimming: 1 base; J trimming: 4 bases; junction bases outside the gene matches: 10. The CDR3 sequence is CAWSAPGQEASDTQYF. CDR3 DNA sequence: TGTGCCTGGAGTGCACCGGGACAGGAGGCATCAGATACGCAGTATTTT.

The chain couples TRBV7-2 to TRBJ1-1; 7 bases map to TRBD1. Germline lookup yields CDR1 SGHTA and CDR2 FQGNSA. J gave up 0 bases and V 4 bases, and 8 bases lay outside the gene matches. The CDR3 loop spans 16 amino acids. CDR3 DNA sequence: TGTGCCAGCAGCTCGATCGAACAGGGGTTGAACACTGAAGCTTTCTTT. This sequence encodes CASSSIEQGLNTEAFF.

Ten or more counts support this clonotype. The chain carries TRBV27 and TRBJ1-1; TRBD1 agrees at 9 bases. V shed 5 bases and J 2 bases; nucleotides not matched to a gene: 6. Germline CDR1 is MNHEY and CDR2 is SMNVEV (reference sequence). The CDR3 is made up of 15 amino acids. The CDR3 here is CASSPRTGVNTEAFF. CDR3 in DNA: TGTGCCAGCAGTCCCAGGACAGGGGTCAACACTGAAGCTTTCTTT.

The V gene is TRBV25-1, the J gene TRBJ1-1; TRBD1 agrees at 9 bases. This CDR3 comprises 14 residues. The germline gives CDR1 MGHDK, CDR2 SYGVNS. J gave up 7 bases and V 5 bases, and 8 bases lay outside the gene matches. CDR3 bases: TGTGCCAGCAGTTTTAGGGGACAGGGTCGTGAAGCTTTCTTT. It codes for CASSFRGQGREAFF. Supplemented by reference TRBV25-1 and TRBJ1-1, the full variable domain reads EADIYQTPRYLVIGTGKKITLECSQTMGHDKMYWYQQDPGMELHLIHYSYGVNSTEKGDLSSESTVSRIRTEHFPLTLESARPSHTSQYLCASSFRGQGREAFFGQGTRLTVV.

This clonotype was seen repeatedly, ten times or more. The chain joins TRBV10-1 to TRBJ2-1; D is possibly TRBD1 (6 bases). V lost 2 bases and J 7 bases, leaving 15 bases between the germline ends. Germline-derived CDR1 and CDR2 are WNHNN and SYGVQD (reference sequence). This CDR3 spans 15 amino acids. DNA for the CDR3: TGCGCCAGCAGTGAGGGCTGGGACACAATAAATGAGCAGTTCTTC. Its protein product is CASSEGWDTINEQFF.

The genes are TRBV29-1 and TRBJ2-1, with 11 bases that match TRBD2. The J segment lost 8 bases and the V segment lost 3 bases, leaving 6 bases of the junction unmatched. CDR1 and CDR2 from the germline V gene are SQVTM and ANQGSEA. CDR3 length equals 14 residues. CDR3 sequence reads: CSVEMTSGADEQFF. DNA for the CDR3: TGCAGCGTTGAGATGACTAGCGGGGCGGATGAGCAGTTCTTC.

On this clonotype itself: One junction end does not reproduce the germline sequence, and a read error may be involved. The CDR3 here is CAISPDRGANSPLHF. In DNA, the CDR3 is TGTGCCATCAGCCCCGACAGGGGCGCGAATTCACCCCTCCACTTT. V gene TRBV7-2 combines with J gene TRBJ1-6; 8 bases line up with TRBD1. CDR3 length: 15 residues. Looked up from germline, CDR1 is SGHTA and CDR2 is FQGNSA.

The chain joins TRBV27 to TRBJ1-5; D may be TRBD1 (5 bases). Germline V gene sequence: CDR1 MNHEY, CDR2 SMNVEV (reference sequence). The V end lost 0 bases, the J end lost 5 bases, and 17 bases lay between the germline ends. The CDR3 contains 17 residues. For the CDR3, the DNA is TGTGCCAGCAGTTTATCTTATCCCCCGGGGCCTCATCAGCCCCAGCATTTT. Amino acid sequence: CASSLSYPPGPHQPQHF.

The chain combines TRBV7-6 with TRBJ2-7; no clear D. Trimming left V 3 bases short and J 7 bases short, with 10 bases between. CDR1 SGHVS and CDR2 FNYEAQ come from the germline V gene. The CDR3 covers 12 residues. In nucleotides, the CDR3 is TGTGCCAGCAGCTTCTCCGGAAAGGAGCAGTACTTC. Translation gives CASSFSGKEQYF.

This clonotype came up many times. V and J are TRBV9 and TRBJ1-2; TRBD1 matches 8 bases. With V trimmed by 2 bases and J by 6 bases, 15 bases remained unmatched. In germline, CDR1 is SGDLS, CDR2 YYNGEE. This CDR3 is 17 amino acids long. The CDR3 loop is CASSVRPGQVRVDGYTF. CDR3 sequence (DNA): TGTGCCAGCAGCGTCAGACCGGGACAGGTCAGAGTTGATGGCTACACCTTC.

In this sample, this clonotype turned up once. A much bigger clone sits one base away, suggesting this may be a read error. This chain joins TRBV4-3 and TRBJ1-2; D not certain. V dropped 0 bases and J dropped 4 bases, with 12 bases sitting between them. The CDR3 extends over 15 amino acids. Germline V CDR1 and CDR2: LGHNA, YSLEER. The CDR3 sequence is CASSQDCAVTYGYTF. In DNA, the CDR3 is TGCGCCAGCAGCCAAGATTGCGCGGTTACCTATGGCTACACCTTC.

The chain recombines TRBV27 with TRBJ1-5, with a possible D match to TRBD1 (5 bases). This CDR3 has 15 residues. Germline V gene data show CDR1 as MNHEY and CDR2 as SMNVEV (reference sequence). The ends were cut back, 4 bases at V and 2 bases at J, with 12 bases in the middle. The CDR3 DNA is TGTGCCAGCAGTTCAGACAGAAATGGCAATCAGCCCCAGCATTTT. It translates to CASSSDRNGNQPQHF.

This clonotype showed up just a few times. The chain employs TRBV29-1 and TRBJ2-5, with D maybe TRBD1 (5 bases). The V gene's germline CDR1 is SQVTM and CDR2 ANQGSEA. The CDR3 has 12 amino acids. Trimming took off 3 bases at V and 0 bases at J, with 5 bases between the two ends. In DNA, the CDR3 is TGCAGCGTTGACAGGGACCAAGAGACCCAGTACTTC. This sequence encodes CSVDRDQETQYF.

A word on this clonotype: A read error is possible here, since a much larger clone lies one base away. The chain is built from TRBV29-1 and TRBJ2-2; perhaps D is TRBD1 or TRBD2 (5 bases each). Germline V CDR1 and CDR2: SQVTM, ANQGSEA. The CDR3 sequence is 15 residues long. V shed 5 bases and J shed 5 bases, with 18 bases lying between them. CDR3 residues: CSVPIRGRVTGELFF. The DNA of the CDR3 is TGCAGCGTTCCGATCCGGGGCAGGGTAACCGGGGAGCTGTTTTTT.

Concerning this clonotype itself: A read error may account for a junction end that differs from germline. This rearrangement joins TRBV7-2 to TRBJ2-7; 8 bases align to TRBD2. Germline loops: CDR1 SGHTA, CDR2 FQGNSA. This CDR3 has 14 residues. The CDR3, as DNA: TGTGCCAGCGGCCGCGGGGGGCCCGCCTACGAGCGGTACTTC. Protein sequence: CASGRGGPAYERYF.

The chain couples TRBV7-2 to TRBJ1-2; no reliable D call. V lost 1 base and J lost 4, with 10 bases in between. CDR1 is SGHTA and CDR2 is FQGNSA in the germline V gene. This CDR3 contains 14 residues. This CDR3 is CASSLEPGIYGYTF. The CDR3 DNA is TGTGCCAGCAGCTTAGAGCCAGGCATCTATGGCTACACCTTC.

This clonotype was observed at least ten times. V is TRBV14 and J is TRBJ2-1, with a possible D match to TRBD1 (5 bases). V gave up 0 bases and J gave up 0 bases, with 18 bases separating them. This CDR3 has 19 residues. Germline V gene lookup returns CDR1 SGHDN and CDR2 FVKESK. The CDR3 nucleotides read TGTGCCAGCAGCCAAGAAAGCGTACAGGACCCAATCTCCTACAATGAGCAGTTCTTC. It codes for CASSQESVQDPISYNEQFF. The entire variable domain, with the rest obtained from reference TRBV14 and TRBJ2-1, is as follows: EAGVTQFPSHSVIEKGQTVTLRCDPISGHDNLYWYRRVMGKEIKFLLHFVKESKQDESGMPNNRFLAERTGGTYSTLKVQPAELEDSGVYFCASSQESVQDPISYNEQFFGPGTRLTVL.

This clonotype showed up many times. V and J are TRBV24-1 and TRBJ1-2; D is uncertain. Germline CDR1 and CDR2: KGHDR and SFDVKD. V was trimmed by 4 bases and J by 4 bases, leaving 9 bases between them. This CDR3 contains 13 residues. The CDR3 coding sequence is TGTGCCACCAGTGAGGACGTAACCTATGGCTACACCTTC. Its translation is CATSEDVTYGYTF.

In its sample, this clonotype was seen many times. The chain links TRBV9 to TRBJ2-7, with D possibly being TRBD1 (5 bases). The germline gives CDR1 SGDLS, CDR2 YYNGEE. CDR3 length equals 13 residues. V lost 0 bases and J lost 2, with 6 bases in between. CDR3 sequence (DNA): TGTGCCAGCAGCGTAGGGACAACCTACGAGCAGTACTTC. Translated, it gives CASSVGTTYEQYF.

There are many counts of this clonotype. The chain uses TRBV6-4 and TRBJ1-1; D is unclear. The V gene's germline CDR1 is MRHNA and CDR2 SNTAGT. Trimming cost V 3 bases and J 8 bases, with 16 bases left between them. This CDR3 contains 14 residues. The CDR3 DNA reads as TGTGCCAGCAGTGAATCAACTGATAAACCCGAAGCTTTCTTT. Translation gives CASSESTDKPEAFF.

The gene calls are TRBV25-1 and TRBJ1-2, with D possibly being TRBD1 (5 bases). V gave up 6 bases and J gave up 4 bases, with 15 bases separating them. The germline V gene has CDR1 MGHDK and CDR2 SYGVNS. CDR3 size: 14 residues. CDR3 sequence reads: CASSRGAGTYGYTF. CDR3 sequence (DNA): TGTGCCAGCAGCCGAGGGGCGGGCACCTATGGCTACACCTTC.

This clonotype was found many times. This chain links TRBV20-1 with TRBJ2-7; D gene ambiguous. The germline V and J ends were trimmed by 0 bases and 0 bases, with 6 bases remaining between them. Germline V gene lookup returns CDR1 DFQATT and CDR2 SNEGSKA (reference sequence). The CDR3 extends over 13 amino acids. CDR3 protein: CSARDWISYEQYF. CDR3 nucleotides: TGCAGTGCTAGAGACTGGATCTCCTACGAGCAGTACTTC.

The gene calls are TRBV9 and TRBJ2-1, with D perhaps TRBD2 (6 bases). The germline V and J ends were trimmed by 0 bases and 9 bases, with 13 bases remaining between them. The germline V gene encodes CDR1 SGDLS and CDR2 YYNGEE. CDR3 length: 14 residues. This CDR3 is CASSVGGDPTEQFF. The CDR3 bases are TGTGCCAGCAGCGTAGGGGGGGACCCCACTGAGCAGTTCTTC.

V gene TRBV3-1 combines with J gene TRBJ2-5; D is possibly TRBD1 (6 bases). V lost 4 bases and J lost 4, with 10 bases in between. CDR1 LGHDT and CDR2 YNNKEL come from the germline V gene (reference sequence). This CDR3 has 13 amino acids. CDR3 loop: CASSLRGTETQYF. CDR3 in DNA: TGTGCCAGCAGCCTTAGGGGGACAGAGACCCAGTACTTC.

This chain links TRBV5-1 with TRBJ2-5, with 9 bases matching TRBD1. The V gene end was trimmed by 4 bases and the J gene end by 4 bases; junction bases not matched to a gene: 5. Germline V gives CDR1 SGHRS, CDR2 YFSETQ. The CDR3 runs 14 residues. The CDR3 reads CASSKQGAGETQYF. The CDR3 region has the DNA TGCGCCAGCAGCAAACAGGGGGCTGGAGAGACCCAGTACTTC.

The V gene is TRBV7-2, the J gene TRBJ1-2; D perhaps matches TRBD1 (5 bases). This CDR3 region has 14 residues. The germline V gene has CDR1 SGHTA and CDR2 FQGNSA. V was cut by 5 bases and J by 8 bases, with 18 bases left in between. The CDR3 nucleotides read TGTGCCAGCAGCCCCGGGGGATTTGCTTCGGGCTACACCTTC. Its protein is CASSPGGFASGYTF.